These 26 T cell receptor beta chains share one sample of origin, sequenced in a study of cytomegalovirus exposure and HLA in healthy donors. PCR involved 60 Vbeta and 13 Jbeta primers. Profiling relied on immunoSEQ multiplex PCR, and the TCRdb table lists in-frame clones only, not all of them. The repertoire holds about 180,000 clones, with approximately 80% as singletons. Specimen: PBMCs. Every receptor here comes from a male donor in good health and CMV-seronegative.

The CDR3 sequence is CASSLGGFEISTDTQYF. The CDR3 DNA reads as TGCGCCAGCAGCTTGGGAGGGTTTGAGATTAGCACAGATACGCAGTATTTT. This chain connects TRBV5-1 to TRBJ2-3; possible D gene TRBD2, 5 bases. There are 17 residues in the CDR3. With 0 bases removed from V and 0 bases from J, the gap between germline ends came to 14 bases. The germline V gene has CDR1 SGHRS and CDR2 YFSETQ.

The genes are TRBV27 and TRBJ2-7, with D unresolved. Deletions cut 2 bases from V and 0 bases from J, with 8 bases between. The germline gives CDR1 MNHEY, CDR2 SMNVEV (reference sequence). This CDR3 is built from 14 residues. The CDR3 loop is CASSLNRISYEQYF. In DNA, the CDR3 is TGTGCCAGCAGTTTAAACAGAATCTCCTACGAGCAGTACTTC.

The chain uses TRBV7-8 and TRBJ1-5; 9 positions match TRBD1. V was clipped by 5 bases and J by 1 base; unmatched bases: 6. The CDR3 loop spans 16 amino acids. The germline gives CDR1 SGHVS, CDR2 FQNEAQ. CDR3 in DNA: TGTGCCAGCAGCGGTCGGACAGGGGTGAGCAATCAGCCCCAGCATTTT. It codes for CASSGRTGVSNQPQHF.

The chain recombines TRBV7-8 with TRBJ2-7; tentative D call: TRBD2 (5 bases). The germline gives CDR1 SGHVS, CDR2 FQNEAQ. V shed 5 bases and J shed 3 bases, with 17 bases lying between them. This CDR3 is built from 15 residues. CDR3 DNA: TGTGCCAGCAGCAACCTGGACTTGCTAGGCTACGAGCAGTACTTC. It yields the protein CASSNLDLLGYEQYF.

In DNA, the CDR3 is TGTGCCAGCAGTGGACTTAACGCCGGGGAGCTGTTTTTT. Translation: CASSGLNAGELFF. The rearrangement links TRBV6-5 to TRBJ2-2; D is perhaps TRBD2 (5 bases). The CDR3 totals 13 residues. CDR1 and CDR2 (germline): MNHEY, SVGAGI. V was trimmed by 5 bases and J by 6 bases, leaving 10 bases between them.

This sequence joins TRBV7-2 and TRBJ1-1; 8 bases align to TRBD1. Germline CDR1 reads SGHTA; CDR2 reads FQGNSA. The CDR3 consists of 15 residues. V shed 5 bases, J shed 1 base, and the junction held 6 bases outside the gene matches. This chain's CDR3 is CASSRTGGPNTEAFF. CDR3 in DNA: TGTGCCAGCAGCCGTACAGGGGGACCGAACACTGAAGCTTTCTTT.

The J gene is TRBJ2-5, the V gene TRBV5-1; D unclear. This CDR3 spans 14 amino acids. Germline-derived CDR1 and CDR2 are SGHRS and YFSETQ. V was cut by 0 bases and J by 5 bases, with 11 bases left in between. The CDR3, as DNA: TGCGCCAGCAGCTTGGCCTCAAGCGAGGAGACCCAGTACTTC. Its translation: CASSLASSEETQYF.

In nucleotides, the CDR3 is TGTGCCAGCAGTTACTTTGGGACAGGGATCTACGAGCAGTACTTC. Protein product: CASSYFGTGIYEQYF. J is TRBJ2-7 and V is TRBV6-5; 9 nucleotides line up with TRBD1. Germline loops: CDR1 MNHEY, CDR2 SVGAGI. The junction had 4 bases not matched to a gene; V was cut back by 1 base and J by 3 bases. The CDR3 is made up of 15 amino acids.

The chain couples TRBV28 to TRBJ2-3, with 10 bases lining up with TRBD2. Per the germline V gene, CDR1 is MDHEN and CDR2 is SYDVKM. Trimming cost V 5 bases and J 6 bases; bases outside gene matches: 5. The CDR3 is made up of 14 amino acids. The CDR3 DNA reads TGTGCCAGCAGTAGTAGCGGGAGGACCGATACGCAGTATTTT. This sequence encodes CASSSSGRTDTQYF.

The CDR3 DNA follows: TGTGCCAGCAGTTTATCAGAGGCCAAAAACATTCAGTACTTC. As protein: CASSLSEAKNIQYF. The chain uses TRBV27 and TRBJ2-4; no clear D gene. Germline V gives CDR1 MNHEY, CDR2 SMNVEV (reference sequence). The CDR3 loop spans 14 amino acids. V was clipped by 0 bases and J by 1 base, with 4 bases between them.

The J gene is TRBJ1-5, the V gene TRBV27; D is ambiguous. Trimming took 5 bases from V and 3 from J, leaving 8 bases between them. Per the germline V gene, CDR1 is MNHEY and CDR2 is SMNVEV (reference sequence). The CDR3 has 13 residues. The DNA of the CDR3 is TGTGCCAGCAGTGGCGGAAACAATCAGCCCCAGCATTTT. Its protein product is CASSGGNNQPQHF.

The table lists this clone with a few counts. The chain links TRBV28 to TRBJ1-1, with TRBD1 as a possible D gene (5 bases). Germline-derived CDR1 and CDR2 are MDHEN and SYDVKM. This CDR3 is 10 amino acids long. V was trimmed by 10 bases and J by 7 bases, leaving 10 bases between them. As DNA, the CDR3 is TGTGCCACGTCAGGGTTTGAAGCTTTCTTT. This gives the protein CATSGFEAFF. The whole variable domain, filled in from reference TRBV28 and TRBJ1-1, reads DVKVTQSSRYLVKRTGEKVFLECVQDMDHENMFWYRQDPGLGLRLIYFSYDVKMKEKGDIPEGYSVSREKKERFSLILESASTNQTSMYLCATSGFEAFFGQGTRLTVV.

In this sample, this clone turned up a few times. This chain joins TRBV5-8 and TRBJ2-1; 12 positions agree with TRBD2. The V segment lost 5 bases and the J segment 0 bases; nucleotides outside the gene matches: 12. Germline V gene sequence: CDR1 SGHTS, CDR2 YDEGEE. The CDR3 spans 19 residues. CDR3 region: CASRPQGLAGGSSYNEQFF. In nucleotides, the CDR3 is TGTGCCAGCAGGCCTCAGGGTCTAGCGGGAGGGAGCTCCTACAATGAGCAGTTCTTC.

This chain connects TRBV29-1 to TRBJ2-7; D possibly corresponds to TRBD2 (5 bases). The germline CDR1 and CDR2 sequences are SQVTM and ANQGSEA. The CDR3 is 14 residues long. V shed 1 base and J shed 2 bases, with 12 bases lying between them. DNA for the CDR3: TGCAGCGTTGAAGCGGGGTTCCCAACCTACGAGCAGTACTTC. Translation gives CSVEAGFPTYEQYF.

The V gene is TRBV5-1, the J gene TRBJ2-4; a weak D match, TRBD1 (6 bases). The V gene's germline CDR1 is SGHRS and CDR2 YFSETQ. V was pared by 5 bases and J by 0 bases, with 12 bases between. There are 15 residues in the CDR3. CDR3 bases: TGCGCCAGCAGTCGTGGACAGCTAGCCAAAAACATTCAGTACTTC. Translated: CASSRGQLAKNIQYF.

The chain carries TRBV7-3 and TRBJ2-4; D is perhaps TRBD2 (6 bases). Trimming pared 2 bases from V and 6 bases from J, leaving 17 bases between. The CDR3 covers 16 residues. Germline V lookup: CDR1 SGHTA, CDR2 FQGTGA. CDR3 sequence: CASSLEAGSSRNIQYF. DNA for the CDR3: TGTGCCAGCAGCTTAGAGGCCGGGAGTAGCAGAAACATTCAGTACTTC.

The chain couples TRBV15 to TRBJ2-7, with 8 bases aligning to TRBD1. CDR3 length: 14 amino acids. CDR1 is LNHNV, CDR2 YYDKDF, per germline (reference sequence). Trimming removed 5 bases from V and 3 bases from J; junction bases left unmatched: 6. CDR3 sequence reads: CATSLQGGGYEQYF. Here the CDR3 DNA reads TGTGCCACCAGCTTACAGGGGGGCGGCTACGAGCAGTACTTC.

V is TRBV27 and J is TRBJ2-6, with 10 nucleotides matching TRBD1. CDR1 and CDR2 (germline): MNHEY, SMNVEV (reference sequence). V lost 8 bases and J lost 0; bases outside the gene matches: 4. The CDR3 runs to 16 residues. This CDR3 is CASSGTGVSGANVLTF. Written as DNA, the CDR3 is TGTGCCAGCTCCGGGACAGGGGTCTCTGGGGCCAACGTCCTGACTTTC.

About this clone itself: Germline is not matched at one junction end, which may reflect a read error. Written as DNA, the CDR3 is TGTGCTAGCAGCTTCGACAGGGAGACCCAGTACTTC. Translating gives CASSFDRETQYF. J is TRBJ2-5 and V is TRBV7-7; possible D gene TRBD1, 6 bases. Germline V gene lookup returns CDR1 SSHAT and CDR2 FNYEAQ (reference sequence). This CDR3 has 12 amino acids.

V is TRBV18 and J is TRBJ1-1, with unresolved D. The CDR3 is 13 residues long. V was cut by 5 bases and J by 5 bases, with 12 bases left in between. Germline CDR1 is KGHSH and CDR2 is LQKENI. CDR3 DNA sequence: TGTGCCAGCTCAACTACCGGGGAAACTGAAGCTTTCTTT. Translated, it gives CASSTTGETEAFF.

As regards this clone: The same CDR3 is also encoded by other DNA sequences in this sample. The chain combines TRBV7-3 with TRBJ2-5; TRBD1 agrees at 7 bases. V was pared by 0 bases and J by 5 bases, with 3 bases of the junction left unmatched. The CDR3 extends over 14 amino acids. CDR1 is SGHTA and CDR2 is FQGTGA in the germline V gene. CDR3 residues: CASSLTGGGETQYF. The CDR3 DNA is TGTGCCAGCAGCTTAACAGGGGGCGGCGAGACCCAGTACTTC.

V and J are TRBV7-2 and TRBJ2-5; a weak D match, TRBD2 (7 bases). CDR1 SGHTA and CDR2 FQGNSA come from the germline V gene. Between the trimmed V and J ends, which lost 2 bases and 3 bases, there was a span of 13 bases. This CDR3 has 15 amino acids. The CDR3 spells CASSLRGGTEETQYF. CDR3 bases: TGTGCCAGCAGCTTAAGGGGGGGAACGGAAGAGACCCAGTACTTC. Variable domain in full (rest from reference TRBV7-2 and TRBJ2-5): GAGVSQSPSNKVTEKGKDVELRCDPISGHTALYWYRQSLGQGLEFLIYFQGNSAPDKSGLPSDRFSAERTGGSVSTLTIQRTQQEDSAVYLCASSLRGGTEETQYFGPGTRLLVL.

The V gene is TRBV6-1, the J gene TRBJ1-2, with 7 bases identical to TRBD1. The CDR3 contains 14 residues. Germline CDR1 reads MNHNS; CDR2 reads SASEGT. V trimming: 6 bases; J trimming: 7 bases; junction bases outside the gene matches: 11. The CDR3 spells CASREQGMVSGYTF. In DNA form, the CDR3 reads TGTGCCAGCAGAGAACAGGGGATGGTCTCTGGCTACACCTTC.

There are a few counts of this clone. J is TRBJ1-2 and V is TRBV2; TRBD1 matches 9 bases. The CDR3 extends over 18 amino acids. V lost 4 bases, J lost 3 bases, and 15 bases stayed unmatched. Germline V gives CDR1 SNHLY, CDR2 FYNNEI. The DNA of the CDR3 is TGTGCCAGCAGTGGCCAGGGGACAGGGACCACTCCAGACTATGGCTACACCTTC. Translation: CASSGQGTGTTPDYGYTF. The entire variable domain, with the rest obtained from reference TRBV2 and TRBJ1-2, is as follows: EPEVTQTPSHQVTQMGQEVILRCVPISNHLYFYWYRQILGQKVEFLVSFYNNEISEKSEIFDDQFSVERPDGSNFTLKIRSTKLEDSAMYFCASSGQGTGTTPDYGYTFGSGTRLTVV.

The chain's CDR3 is CVRTSYRASNQPQHF. DNA of the CDR3: TGTGTCAGAACTTCCTACAGGGCTAGCAATCAGCCCCAGCATTTT. The chain joins TRBV7-5 to TRBJ1-5; TRBD1 was called by the table and not checked on the DNA. TRBV7-5 is noted as a pseudogene. This CDR3 comprises 15 residues.

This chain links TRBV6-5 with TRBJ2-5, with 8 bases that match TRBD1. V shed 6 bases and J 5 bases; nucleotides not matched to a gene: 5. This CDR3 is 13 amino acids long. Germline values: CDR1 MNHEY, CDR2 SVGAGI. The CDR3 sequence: CASSRTGSETQYF. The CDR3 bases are TGTGCCAGCAGCCGGACAGGGTCGGAGACCCAGTACTTC.